The clone carrying this TCR beta chain was seen only once. Its antigen is unknown. This specimen comes from a study of T cell responses to AZD1222 COVID-19 vaccine. Study-wide findings and caveats: The donors showed a predominance of white British ancestry and of females, with possible underestimation of clonal diversity. Of the AZD1222 recipients, only 5 or 6 were seropositive at baseline. After the peak T cell response, and only then, were repertoires sampled. At 160-218 and 743-854, vaccine-associated CD4 TCRs were dominant, and they spanned spike.

The V end lost 2 bases, the J end lost 8 bases, and 15 bases lay between the germline ends. Per the germline V gene, CDR1 is SNHLY and CDR2 is FYNNEI. There are 14 residues in the CDR3. The repertoire was sequenced with immunoSEQ multiplex PCR; TCRdb's copy has only in-frame clones and lacks some. The table includes over 85,000 clones, 88% detected once. The chain is built from TRBV2 and TRBJ1-2, with D perhaps TRBD1 (5 bases). This sequence was found in an adult in good health. Sequenced here: peripheral blood, sampled on day 0 of AZD1222 vaccination. The CDR3 region has the DNA TGTGCCAGCAGTGAAAACCAGGGATTAAAGGGCTACACCTTC. This gives the protein CASSENQGLKGYTF.